This is a list of T cell receptor beta chains from one sample in a study of blood T cells in healthy people across ages. MiXCR, applied by TCRdb to the 5' RACE reads, yields one record per CDR3 protein. The data hold hundreds of thousands of distinct CDR3 sequences, with over 20% observed a single time. Material: blood. The origin of the receptors is a man between 65 and 85 years old in good health. The CDR3 runs from the conserved cysteine through the conserved F or W. D genes are given only for firm matches.

D,V,CDR3
NA,TRBV14,CASSWDGPGHEQFF
TRBD1,TRBV6-1,CASSGQGLDTGELFF
NA,TRBV20-1,CSARDTQGLPYEQYF
TRBD1,TRBV12-3/TRBV12-4,CASSLPRQGMNTGELFF
TRBD2,TRBV4-1,CASAQTASGQETQYF
NA,TRBV20-1,CSARPGGDSNQPQHF
NA,TRBV4-3,CASSPTLNTGELFF
TRBD2,TRBV13,CASSWGTSGRSQETQYF
NA,TRBV28,CATGARSVDEQYF
TRBD1,TRBV7-9,CASSLVGTGEAFYNEQFF
TRBD2,TRBV4-1,CASGLAGPSTDTQYF
TRBD1,TRBV7-2,CASSTGTGGASGYGYTF
TRBD2,TRBV7-7,CASSSFLGTSSETQYF
NA,TRBV7-7,CASSLGGTGSETQYF
NA,TRBV4-1,CASSPSGTYGHTF
TRBD2,TRBV7-6,CASRGAWTLAGVETQYF
TRBD2,TRBV5-1,CASSSSSGGPFDEQFF
TRBD2,TRBV12-3/TRBV12-4,CASSLAGGPLSDTQYF
NA,TRBV6-2/TRBV6-3,CASSYGETYEQYF
TRBD1,TRBV9,CASSVGGQGLQETQYF
TRBD1,TRBV4-1,CASSQDEGANTGEPFF
NA,TRBV4-1,CASSQDLEGRGYTF
TRBD2,TRBV6-5,CASSSTGTSVYNEQFF
TRBD1,TRBV3-1,CASSHGQGANEQFF
TRBD1,TRBV6-6,CASSRKQGAGNEQFF
TRBD2,TRBV29-1,CSATSANSYNEQFF